This T cell receptor (beta chain) is from a study of T cells in Graves' hyperthyroidism and ophthalmopathy. Study-level background: Specimen type is peripheral blood, collected at initial diagnosis prior to any treatment. Study-level results: Most thyroid clonotypes expanded above 0.001 appeared in blood too. Ophthalmopathy cases were set apart from stable hyperthyroidism by a 13 V-J model.

Germline lookup yields CDR1 WNHNN and CDR2 SYGVQD (reference sequence). The CDR3 has 14 residues. Trimming removed 0 bases at V and 6 bases at J, with 12 bases between. The CDR3 regions of TCR beta were amplified from RNA transcripts. HTBI primers were used for first-round RT-PCR of the TCR CDR3. Via MiXCR, TCRdb re-called the multiplex PCR reads, giving one row per CDR3 protein. This table has 370,000 or so distinct CDR3 sequences, approximately 15% appearing once. This clonotype was observed a few times. The antigen remains undetermined. Diagnosis of hyperthyroidism was new in patients aged 18 to 65, and its duration was under 2 months.

The sample comprised blood. The V and J genes are TRBV10-1 and TRBJ2-7; D ambiguous. This TCR came from a man aged 30 to 39 with Graves' hyperthyroidism that later progressed to Graves' ophthalmopathy. The CDR3 coding sequence is TGCGCCAGCAGTGAGTCGATGGGGTCCCGCGAGCAGTACTTC. It yields the protein CASSESMGSREQYF.